This T cell receptor beta chain was found in a study of blood T cell repertoires in COVID-19. About the research overall: PBMCs, B-cell-depleted T cells, or T cells were the source of the cDNA or gDNA that made up the material.

The CDR3 is 13 residues long. CDR1 is LNHDA and CDR2 is SQIVND in the germline V gene (reference sequence). Trimming cost V 6 bases and J 1 base, with 6 bases left between them. Original data processing: Using reference gene primer amplification, nucleated cell counts were estimated. The table came from immunoSEQ multiplex PCR; TCRdb's copy has only in-frame clones and leaves some out. The DNA gave D and trimming, while V, J and clone size come from that table. The data contain about 84,000 clones, 83% of them singletons. The specimen was peripheral blood. The gene calls are TRBV19 and TRBJ2-2; D unresolved. The source is an elderly woman with acute or convalescent COVID-19. The DNA of the CDR3 is TGTGCCAGTAGAGACATGAACACCGGGGAGCTGTTTTTT. It is translated as CASRDMNTGELFF.